The rows below give T cell receptor beta chains drawn from one sample of a study of persistence of HIV-infected CD4 T cells. Their antigens are not known. Method: immunoSEQ multiplex PCR; TCRdb's copy keeps in-frame clones and lacks some. The data show some 45,000 clones, around 90% seen once. Sequencing was performed on CD4+ T cells sorted from PBMCs after approximately 20-hour stimulation, taken from a patient who received antiretroviral therapy. These receptors were collected from an adult woman with HIV who was CMV-seropositive. Each CDR3 is given with its conserved first and last residue. A D gene is named only where the DNA matches it firmly. Expanded clones are given a class, and other clones once, few, many or no size at all.

cdr3_aa cdr3_nt clone_size j_call v_call d_call
CASSQTGVQPQHF TGTGCCAGCAGTCAAACAGGGGTCCAGCCCCAGCATTTT . TRBJ1-5 TRBV28 TRBD1
CASSFLSIQGEGEKLFF TGTGCCAGCAGCTTTTTGAGCATACAGGGAGAGGGGGAAAAACTGTTTTTT . TRBJ1-4 TRBV7-9 .
CASSLEGRSYEQYF TGCGCCAGCAGCTTGGAAGGACGCTCCTACGAGCAGTACTTC . TRBJ2-7 TRBV5-1 .
CASSAGTGVNSPLHF TGTGCCAGCAGCGCCGGGACAGGGGTGAATTCACCCCTCCACTTT . TRBJ1-6 TRBV5-5 TRBD1
CAISEALNYGYTF TGTGCCATCAGTGAGGCCTTAAACTATGGCTACACCTTC few TRBJ1-2 TRBV10-3 .
CASSHPGQGAEKLFF TGCGCCAGCAGCCACCCGGGACAGGGGGCGGAAAAACTGTTTTTT . TRBJ1-4 TRBV5-1 TRBD1
CASSLVVGARPSYEQYF TGTGCCAGCAGCTTAGTGGTGGGGGCGCGCCCCTCCTACGAGCAGTACTTC . TRBJ2-7 TRBV7-9 .
CASSVRNMNTEAFF TGTGCCAGCAGTGTTAGAAACATGAACACTGAAGCTTTCTTT few TRBJ1-1 TRBV2 .
CASSGAGFEQYF TGTGCCAGCAGTGGCGCAGGGTTCGAGCAGTACTTC . TRBJ2-7 TRBV6-2/TRBV6-3 .
CASSQGGGTGELFF TGTGCCAGCAGCCAAGGGGGGGGCACCGGGGAGCTGTTTTTT . TRBJ2-2 TRBV3-1/TRBV3-2 TRBD2
CASSLVTASGGEDTQYF TGTGCCAGCAGCTTGGTAACCGCTAGCGGGGGGGAAGATACGCAGTATTTT . TRBJ2-3 TRBV5-5 TRBD2
CASKTLAGGTTSTDTQYF TGTGCCAGCAAAACTCTCGCGGGGGGGACCACTAGCACAGATACGCAGTATTTT . TRBJ2-3 TRBV7-8 TRBD2
CASSRDSNYGYTF TGTGCCAGCAGCCGGGACTCTAACTATGGCTACACCTTC . TRBJ1-2 TRBV5-4 .
CASSPRLAGGQSTDTQYF TGCGCCAGCAGCCCGAGACTAGCGGGGGGCCAGAGCACAGATACGCAGTATTTT . TRBJ2-3 TRBV5-1 TRBD2
CASSLAPAGTGAYNEQFF TGCGCCAGCAGCTTGGCCCCTGCCGGGACAGGAGCCTACAATGAGCAGTTCTTC . TRBJ2-1 TRBV5-1 TRBD1
CASSGTGGNGYTF TGTGCCAGCAGTGGGACAGGCGGTAATGGCTACACCTTC . TRBJ1-2 TRBV12-3/TRBV12-4 TRBD1
CSAGHTDTQYF TGCAGTGCTGGACACACAGATACGCAGTATTTT . TRBJ2-3 TRBV20-1 .
CASSRRDRDTNEKLFF TGCGCCAGCAGCCGTCGGGACAGGGATACTAATGAAAAACTGTTTTTT . TRBJ1-4 TRBV5-1 TRBD1
CASSLGRVQDTQYF TGTGCCAGCAGCTTAGGGAGGGTTCAGGATACGCAGTATTTT . TRBJ2-3 TRBV11-3 .
CASSSVRQGEDTQYF TGTGCCAGCAGCTCGGTCCGACAGGGAGAAGATACGCAGTATTTT . TRBJ2-3 TRBV5-4 TRBD1
CASSPLTGFLGSGTGELFF TGTGCCAGCAGCCCCCTAACAGGGTTCCTCGGGTCCGGCACCGGGGAGCTGTTTTTT . TRBJ2-2 TRBV4-2 .
CASSPRQNTEAFF TGTGCCAGCTCACCACGACAGAACACTGAAGCTTTCTTT . TRBJ1-1 TRBV18 .
CASSFGNTGELFF TGTGCCAGCAGCTTCGGGAACACCGGGGAGCTGTTTTTT . TRBJ2-2 TRBV7-6 .
CASSSQTGTNEKLFF TGTGCCAGCAGTTCCCAGACAGGGACTAATGAAAAACTGTTTTTT . TRBJ1-4 TRBV25-1 TRBD1
CASSLQGARTEAFF TGCGCCAGCAGCCTCCAGGGGGCACGGACTGAAGCTTTCTTT . TRBJ1-1 TRBV5-1 TRBD1
CASSPAAAAGYTF TGTGCCAGCTCACCAGCGGCGGCAGCCGGCTACACCTTC once TRBJ1-2 TRBV18 .
CASSLGSSGGINEQFF TGTGCCAGCAGTTTAGGGTCTAGCGGGGGAATCAATGAGCAGTTCTTC . TRBJ2-1 TRBV27 TRBD2
CASILQGNTEAFF TGCGCCAGCATACTCCAGGGTAACACTGAAGCTTTCTTT . TRBJ1-1 TRBV10-2 .
CASRNPGRGYFSGNTIYF TGTGCCAGCAGAAACCCGGGCAGGGGGTATTTCTCTGGAAACACCATATATTTT . TRBJ1-3 TRBV11-2 TRBD1
CASSIRDTSNYGYTF TGTGCCAGTAGTATACGGGATACCTCTAACTATGGCTACACCTTC few TRBJ1-2 TRBV19 .
CASRKGGIEEKLFF TGTGCCAGCAGGAAAGGGGGGATTGAGGAAAAACTGTTTTTT . TRBJ1-4 TRBV2 .
CASASGEGEQFF TGTGCCAGCGCGTCGGGGGAAGGTGAGCAGTTCTTC few TRBJ2-1 TRBV18 .
CASSQEPGANEKLFF TGCGCCAGCAGCCAAGAACCCGGGGCTAATGAAAAACTGTTTTTT . TRBJ1-4 TRBV4-1 .
CASSSSPRDYGYTF TGTGCCAGCAGTTCCAGCCCTAGGGACTATGGCTACACCTTC . TRBJ1-2 TRBV6-5 .
CASSPPRQALYEQYF TGTGCCAGCAGTCCACCTCGACAGGCACTCTACGAGCAGTACTTC . TRBJ2-7 TRBV28 .
CASRGPADSPLHF TGTGCCAGTAGAGGTCCCGCTGATTCACCCCTCCACTTT . TRBJ1-6 TRBV19 .
CASSSRGGLVSETQYF TGTGCCAGCAGCTCCCGGGGGGGACTGGTTTCTGAGACCCAGTACTTC . TRBJ2-5 TRBV7-2 TRBD2
CASSIDIARPNQPQHF TGTGCCAGTAGTATAGATATCGCCAGGCCTAATCAGCCCCAGCATTTT . TRBJ1-5 TRBV19 .
CASSPDSPGAFF TGTGCCAGCTCACCTGACTCCCCTGGGGCTTTCTTT few TRBJ1-1 TRBV18 .
CASSERGAARADGYTF TGTGCCAGCAGTGAAAGGGGCGCGGCCCGAGCGGATGGCTACACCTTC . TRBJ1-2 TRBV6-1 .
CASSPTGSSQETQYF TGTGCCAGCAGCCCTACGGGCAGTAGCCAAGAGACCCAGTACTTC . TRBJ2-5 TRBV7-9 .
CATSRGSGQGVFWAAAFFYEQYF TGTGCCACCAGCAGAGGTTCGGGACAGGGGGTTTTTTGGGCCGCCGCGTTCTTCTACGAGCAGTACTTC . TRBJ2-7 TRBV15 TRBD1
CAISESTVGTANTEAFF TGTGCCATCAGTGAGTCGACGGTCGGGACGGCAAACACTGAAGCTTTCTTT . TRBJ1-1 TRBV10-3 .
CASSLRPGGAGNTIYF TGTGCCAGCAGCTTAAGGCCAGGGGGAGCTGGAAACACCATATATTTT . TRBJ1-3 TRBV13 TRBD1
CASIRPGSDTQYF TGTGCCAGCATCAGACCGGGGTCAGATACGCAGTATTTT . TRBJ2-3 TRBV28 .
CASSSSGLAGYNEQFF TGTGCCAGCAGCTCCTCAGGACTAGCTGGGTACAATGAGCAGTTCTTC . TRBJ2-1 TRBV11-3 TRBD2
CASSAVTGTDEQYF TGTGCCAGCAGCGCTGTGACAGGGACCGACGAGCAGTACTTC . TRBJ2-7 TRBV7-8 TRBD1